These T cell receptor beta chains were read from a single sample in a study of blood T cell repertoires in COVID-19. Here immunoSEQ multiplex PCR was the method, and the copy in TCRdb shows in-frame clones only, minus some. The sample includes roughly 310,000 clones, approximately 88% of them seen just once. Sequenced material: peripheral blood. The receptors here all came from a woman aged 45-60 years with active or convalescent COVID-19. Each CDR3 is given with its conserved first and last residue. The D gene is left open where the match is weak. Size values are once, few and many counts, or a class for expanded clones, and some rows have none.

V gene,D gene,J gene,clone size,CDR3 DNA,CDR3 protein
TRBV3-1/TRBV3-2,.,TRBJ2-2,.,TGTGCCAGCAGCCAGGCCAGGTCCGGGGAGCTGTTTTTT,CASSQARSGELFF
TRBV11-2,TRBD1,TRBJ2-7,.,TGTGCCAGCAGCTTAGACGGAGGGACAGGGGTAACCTACGAGCAGTACTTC,CASSLDGGTGVTYEQYF
TRBV7-3,TRBD2,TRBJ2-3,.,TGTGCCAGCAGCCCGACTAGCGGGGGAGCGGATACGCAGTATTTT,CASSPTSGGADTQYF
TRBV5-3,TRBD2,TRBJ2-1,.,TGTGCCAGAAGCCCGACTAGCGGGAGTAATGAGCAGTTCTTC,CARSPTSGSNEQFF
TRBV4-3,TRBD1,TRBJ2-1,.,TGCGCCAGCAGCCAAGATTACAGGGGCGAATACAATGAGCAGTTCTTC,CASSQDYRGEYNEQFF
TRBV3-1/TRBV3-2,TRBD1,TRBJ2-5,.,TGTGCCAGCAGCCAATTCGTACGCGACAGGGGTGAGACCCAGTACTTC,CASSQFVRDRGETQYF
TRBV30,TRBD1,TRBJ2-6,.,TGTGCCTGGGAACGGACAGGGATCGCCAACGTCCTGACTTTC,CAWERTGIANVLTF
TRBV28,TRBD1,TRBJ2-1,once,TGTGCCAGCAGTTTGGGCAGACAGGGGGCAAATGAGCAGTTCTTC,CASSLGRQGANEQFF
TRBV4-3,TRBD2,TRBJ2-3,once,TGCGCCAGCAGCCAAGATCCGGGCGGGAGCGCAGATACGCAGTATTTT,CASSQDPGGSADTQYF
TRBV5-5,.,TRBJ1-5,.,TGTGCCAGCAGCCGAGACAGTTATAGCAATCAGCCCCAGCATTTT,CASSRDSYSNQPQHF
TRBV10-3,TRBD1,TRBJ2-2,.,TGTGCCATCAGTCCGACCGGGACAGACAACACCGGGGAGCTGTTTTTT,CAISPTGTDNTGELFF
TRBV6-2/TRBV6-3,.,TRBJ1-5,.,TGTGCCAGCAGTTACGGAGGGACGAATCAGCCCCAGCATTTT,CASSYGGTNQPQHF
TRBV7-2,TRBD1,TRBJ1-2,.,TGTGCCAGCAGCATGAGGACAGGGGGCAGTGGCTACACCTTC,CASSMRTGGSGYTF
TRBV7-9,TRBD2,TRBJ2-3,.,TGTGCCAGCAGCCCTAGCTCGGGACTAGCGGGGAGCACAGATACGCAGTATTTT,CASSPSSGLAGSTDTQYF
TRBV7-8,TRBD2,TRBJ2-3,.,TGTGCCAGCAGCTCCGATACCGTGACTAGCGTCACAGATACGCAGTATTTT,CASSSDTVTSVTDTQYF
TRBV6-6,.,TRBJ2-7,.,TGTGCCAGCAGTTACTCGATTGCGGGCTACGAGCAGTACTTC,CASSYSIAGYEQYF
TRBV11-2,TRBD1,TRBJ1-4,.,TGTGCCAGCAGCTTATCGGCTTATGACAGGGGTTTTGGTGAAAAACTGTTTTTT,CASSLSAYDRGFGEKLFF
TRBV5-1,TRBD2,TRBJ2-2,.,TGCGCCAGCAGCCCTGGACTAGCGGGGGTACCGAACACCGGGGAGCTGTTTTTT,CASSPGLAGVPNTGELFF
TRBV6-5,TRBD1,TRBJ2-7,.,TGTGCCAGCAGTCGCAGGGGGCGGACGTACGAGCAGTACTTC,CASSRRGRTYEQYF
TRBV6-5,TRBD2,TRBJ2-1,.,TGTGCCAGCAGGCCGGGACTAGCAGACAATGAGCAGTTCTTC,CASRPGLADNEQFF
TRBV14,TRBD1,TRBJ1-6,.,TGTGCCAGCACCCAGGGGGCTAGGTCACCCCTCCACTTT,CASTQGARSPLHF
TRBV14,TRBD2,TRBJ2-1,once,TGTGCCAGCAGCCAAATAACTAGCGGGGATTTTTACAATGAGCAGTTCTTC,CASSQITSGDFYNEQFF
TRBV24-1,.,TRBJ1-1,.,TGTGCCACCAGTGATGCGAAGAACACTGAAGCTTTCTTT,CATSDAKNTEAFF
TRBV29-1,.,TRBJ1-2,few,TGCAGCGGGCAGGGTTTTCAGGGCTACACCTTC,CSGQGFQGYTF
TRBV5-6,.,TRBJ1-2,.,TGTGCCAGCAGCCCCGGACAGCTACTCTATGGCTACACCTTC,CASSPGQLLYGYTF
TRBV10-2,TRBD2,TRBJ2-3,.,TGCGCCAGCAGTGAGGTCCGGGAGGGAGATACGCAGTATTTT,CASSEVREGDTQYF
TRBV3-1/TRBV3-2,.,TRBJ1-2,.,TGTGCCAGCAGCCAAACTACAGGGTTGGGCTACACCTTC,CASSQTTGLGYTF
TRBV30,TRBD1,TRBJ1-1,.,TGTGCCTGGACGAATATGGGACAGGGAAACAGAGAAGCTTTCTTT,CAWTNMGQGNREAFF
TRBV21-1,.,TRBJ2-3,.,TGTGCCAGCAGCAAACGGGCCGACAGGACAGATACGCAGTATTTT,CASSKRADRTDTQYF
TRBV10-3,.,TRBJ2-2,.,TGTGCCATCGGCGGCGCTCAGAACACCGGGGAGCTGTTTTTT,CAIGGAQNTGELFF
TRBV6-5,.,TRBJ1-2,.,TGTGCCAGCACGAATGGGGGGTTCGGCTATGGCTACACCTTC,CASTNGGFGYGYTF
TRBV30,.,TRBJ1-3,once,TGTGCCTGGACGGGAAGCTCTGGAAACACCATATATTTT,CAWTGSSGNTIYF
TRBV6-1,.,TRBJ1-5,.,TGTGCCAGCAGTGGAGGCTCCAGGGGAAAAAATCAGCCCCAGCATTTT,CASSGGSRGKNQPQHF
TRBV19,.,TRBJ1-3,.,TGTGCCAGTAGTATAGAGGGACTGATCGGAAACACCATATATTTT,CASSIEGLIGNTIYF
TRBV10-3,.,TRBJ1-1,.,TGTGCCACCGCCAGGGCAGAGAACACTGAAGCTTTCTTT,CATARAENTEAFF
TRBV28,.,TRBJ1-4,.,TGTGCCAGCAGTTCCCCACGGAGGGCTACTAATGAAAAACTGTTTTTT,CASSSPRRATNEKLFF
TRBV9,TRBD1,TRBJ2-1,.,TGTGCCAGCAGCGCCGACCCAGGGGGCGAGCAGTTCTTC,CASSADPGGEQFF
TRBV4-3,TRBD1,TRBJ1-4,.,TGCGCCAGCAGCCAAGGGACAGGGAGGAATGAAAAACTGTTTTTT,CASSQGTGRNEKLFF
TRBV7-9,.,TRBJ2-1,once,TGTGCCAGCAGCTTTAGCGGAGAGGATGAGCAGTTCTTC,CASSFSGEDEQFF
TRBV19,TRBD2,TRBJ2-3,.,TGTGCCAGTAGGGTAGCGGGGGCGGCAGATACGCAGTATTTT,CASRVAGAADTQYF
TRBV27,TRBD2,TRBJ2-7,once,TGTGCCAGCAAACGAGGGGGGACTAGCGGGAACTACGAGCAGTACTTC,CASKRGGTSGNYEQYF